This T cell receptor (beta chain) was identified in a study of T cell clonotyping in hematopoietic cell transplantation. Data came from immunoSEQ multiplex PCR; TCRdb stores just in-frame clones and leaves some out. The sample lists 11,000 to 15,000 clones, 85% to 90% occurring once. Trimming removed 2 bases from V and 5 bases from J, with 17 bases in between. From germline, CDR1 is SGHKS and CDR2 YYEKEE (reference sequence). The CDR3 totals 15 residues. The rearrangement uses TRBV5-5 and TRBJ2-7; a weak D match, TRBD1 (6 bases). The receptor's source is a male patient between 45 and 60 years old who had an allogeneic stem cell transplant from an unrelated donor, so T cells may come from the graft donor. Some clones in this sample may be carry-over from other donors' samples. Material: PBMCs, obtained 100 days after allogeneic stem cell transplant. CDR3 coding DNA: TGTGCCAGCAGCTTTACTCAGGGGCTAATAAACGAGCAGTACTTC. Translation gives CASSFTQGLINEQYF.